This record concerns one TCR beta chain sequence. What it binds is unknown. This sample was included in a study of T cell responses to AZD1222 COVID-19 vaccine. Study background: Timing groups of about 4 and about 12 weeks for second doses were pooled. Study-level results: Most donors were white British and more were female, and clonal diversity was possibly underestimated. Once two AZD1222 doses were given, Spike-specific TCR breadth and depth went up.

The CDR3 totals 14 residues. J was trimmed by 4 bases and V by 4 bases; bases with no gene match: 6. Germline V gives CDR1 LNHDA, CDR2 SQIVND (reference sequence). The table came from immunoSEQ multiplex PCR; TCRdb's copy has only in-frame clones and leaves some out. The sample lists under 85,000 clones; around nine tenths were seen once. The input for sequencing was peripheral blood, taken on day 0 of AZD1222 vaccination. This sequence joins TRBV19 and TRBJ1-1, with 7 nucleotides matching TRBD1. This receptor was obtained from an adult in good health. The chain's CDR3 is CASSTGGQSTEAFF. In DNA, the CDR3 is TGTGCCAGTAGTACAGGGGGTCAAAGCACTGAAGCTTTCTTT.